This record looks at one TCR beta chain sequence and its context. Here immunoSEQ multiplex PCR was the method, and the copy in TCRdb shows in-frame clones only, minus some. The sample gives approximately 270,000 clones, 91% of which show up once; roughly 1.2% is in the top ten. The sample originates from a study of blood T cell repertoires in COVID-19. CDR1 is MNHEY, CDR2 SVGAGI, per germline. This CDR3 is built from 14 residues. Trimming at V came to 7 bases and at J to 4 bases, leaving 5 bases not matched to a gene. Source material: PBMCs or T cells enriched from blood (not recorded which). This clonotype originated in a human donor in a cohort exposed to, infected with or recovered from COVID-19 (not recorded which). The donor label of this sample is uncertain. The chain joins TRBV6-5 to TRBJ2-7; 12 nucleotides line up with TRBD1. CDR3 nucleotides: TGTGCCAGCATCAAGGGACAGGGGGCATACGAGCAGTACTTC. Translation: CASIKGQGAYEQYF.